This T cell receptor (beta chain) was sequenced during a study of blood T cell repertoires in COVID-19. Study-level information: Italy, Spain and the United States were the sources of the convalescent and acute COVID-19 samples. PBMCs, B-cell-depleted T cells, or T cells were the source of the cDNA or gDNA that made up the material.

Original handling: For nucleated cells, counts were estimated from reference gene primer amplification. Using immunoSEQ multiplex PCR, the repertoire was profiled, and TCRdb retains in-frame clones only, with some absent. The D gene and trimming were derived from the DNA, and the V and J assignments and clone size from that table. The sample lists about 260,000 clones; around 87% were seen once. The germline gives CDR1 MGHRA, CDR2 YSYEKL. The J segment lost 5 bases and the V segment lost 4 bases, leaving 2 bases of the junction unmatched. The CDR3 consists of 14 residues. Those enrolled in Seattle joined during active infection and were followed longitudinally afterward. This clone was seen once.

V and J are TRBV4-1 and TRBJ1-4; 9 positions agree with TRBD1. The sequenced sample consisted of peripheral blood. The TCR was taken from a woman aged 60 to 75 with COVID-19, enrolled during active disease. CDR3 nucleotides: TGCGCCAGCAGCCCGGGACAGGGAAATGAAAAACTGTTTTTT. Residues: CASSPGQGNEKLFF.